This T cell receptor (beta chain) was observed in a study of cytomegalovirus exposure and HLA in healthy donors. Points from the study as a whole: Associated with HLA alleles at 0.05 false discovery rate in a later analysis were over 15,000 TCR beta sequences.

13 Jbeta primers and 60 Vbeta primers were used for the PCR. The method was immunoSEQ multiplex PCR; TCRdb's version includes in-frame clones alone and lacks a portion of them. The sample includes about 120,000 clones, roughly 70% of them seen just once. Between the trimmed V and J ends, which lost 3 bases and 0 bases, there was a span of 15 bases. This CDR3 comprises 16 residues. CDR1 is SEHNR and CDR2 is FQNEAQ in the germline V gene (reference sequence). As to this clone: The antigen is undetermined.

The chain has TRBV7-9 and TRBJ2-7; D not resolved. The source of this sequence is a man aged 30-40 years in good health and CMV-seronegative. The sample comprised PBMCs. Here the CDR3 DNA reads TGTGCCAGCAGCTTCACGACTGGAATAAGCTCCTACGAGCAGTACTTC. It codes for CASSFTTGISSYEQYF.